The T cell receptor (beta chain) described here comes from a study of T cells expressing NK-cell markers. Across the whole study: Seven of the eight sequenced donors were classified as HCMV-seropositive, and one was classified as seronegative.

This CDR3 comprises 15 residues. Germline loops: CDR1 DFQATT, CDR2 SNEGSKA (reference sequence). TCRdb reanalyzed the 5' RACE reads, giving one entry per CDR3 protein sequence and no DNA. The data show 160,000 or so distinct CDR3 sequences, and the top ten clones hold approximately 18%. Sequencing used blood T cells: a sorted CD56 or NKG2C T cell subset, CD4+ or CD8+ T cells, or bulk PBMC T cells (not recorded which). The V gene is TRBV20-1, the J gene TRBJ2-1; as DNA is missing, the TRBD2 call by TCRdb cannot be tested. The TCR sequence derives from a woman between 18 and 75 years old in good health. CDR3 loop: CSARSEGGGYNEQFF.